The 26 T cell receptor beta chains listed next were all sequenced from one sample in a study of T cell changes during pregnancy in multiple sclerosis. TCRdb keeps only in-frame clones here, not all; method: immunoSEQ multiplex PCR. This table has about 85,000 clones, about 89% appearing once. The sample consisted of peripheral blood, taken in the first trimester of pregnancy. Source of these receptors: a female donor with multiple sclerosis, enrolled in a pregnancy study.

V is TRBV11-2 and J is TRBJ2-1; 13 nucleotides agree with TRBD2. The junction had 5 bases not matched to a gene; V was cut back by 5 bases and J by 7 bases. The CDR3 sequence is 15 residues long. Per the germline V gene, CDR1 is SGHAT and CDR2 is FQNNGV. Written as DNA, the CDR3 is TGTGCCAGCAGCCAACTAGCGGGAGGGAAGAATGAGCAGTTCTTC. This sequence encodes CASSQLAGGKNEQFF.

V and J are TRBV2 and TRBJ1-1; 7 bases line up with TRBD1. The CDR3 covers 12 residues. Germline V CDR1 and CDR2: SNHLY, FYNNEI. Trimming cost V 11 bases and J 5 bases; bases outside gene matches: 8. The CDR3 sequence is CASGGGWTEAFF. The CDR3 DNA sequence: TGTGCCTCTGGAGGGGGCTGGACTGAAGCTTTCTTT. The full variable domain, completed using reference TRBV2 and TRBJ1-1, is EPEVTQTPSHQVTQMGQEVILRCVPISNHLYFYWYRQILGQKVEFLVSFYNNEISEKSEIFDDQFSVERPDGSNFTLKIRSTKLEDSAMYFCASGGGWTEAFFGQGTRLTVV.

V gene TRBV11-2 combines with J gene TRBJ1-2; D call uncertain. CDR3 size: 12 residues. Per germline, CDR1 SGHAT and CDR2 FQNNGV. Trimming took 5 bases from V and 3 from J, leaving 7 bases between them. The CDR3: CASSREDYGYTF. The DNA of the CDR3 is TGTGCCAGCAGCCGGGAAGACTATGGCTACACCTTC.

The chain uses TRBV11-1 and TRBJ2-3, with D perhaps TRBD2 (5 bases). Germline values: CDR1 SGHAT, CDR2 FQDESV (reference sequence). Deletions cut 5 bases from V and 7 bases from J, with 10 bases between. CDR3 length equals 12 residues. CDR3 sequence: CASSPGENTQYF. The CDR3 nucleotides are TGTGCCAGCAGCCCTGGGGAGAATACGCAGTATTTT.

The V gene is TRBV5-4, the J gene TRBJ2-5, with 11 nucleotides matching TRBD2. Losses at the gene ends were 3 bases for V and 0 bases for J; bases not matched to a gene: 13. Germline V lookup: CDR1 SGHNT, CDR2 YYREEE (reference sequence). This CDR3 region has 19 residues. The DNA of the CDR3 is TGTGCCAGCAGCTCCCCCGGGGTAGCGGGAGGGGGGTACCAAGAGACCCAGTACTTC. It codes for CASSSPGVAGGGYQETQYF.

The count of this clone is one. The chain links TRBV11-2 to TRBJ2-7; unclear D gene. This CDR3 has 12 amino acids. Germline V gene lookup returns CDR1 SGHAT and CDR2 FQNNGV. V lost 2 bases to trimming and J lost 5 bases, with 7 bases between them. Here the CDR3 reads CASSLWRHEQYF. CDR3 nucleotides: TGTGCCAGCAGCTTATGGCGGCACGAGCAGTACTTC.

This sequence joins TRBV15 and TRBJ2-3, with 11 bases that match TRBD2. V shed 5 bases, J shed 1 base, and the junction held 11 bases outside the gene matches. The CDR3 length is 18 residues. Germline V gene sequence: CDR1 LNHNV, CDR2 YYDKDF (reference sequence). In nucleotides, the CDR3 is TGTGCCACCAGCTCGGGCACTAGCGGGAGCAGGGGCACAGATACGCAGTATTTT. The encoded protein is CATSSGTSGSRGTDTQYF.

The V call is TRBV4-1, the J call TRBJ1-1; possibly TRBD1 for D (6 bases). The germline V and J ends were trimmed by 1 base and 6 bases, with 15 bases remaining between them. Germline values: CDR1 MGHRA, CDR2 YSYEKL. The CDR3 spans 15 residues. CDR3 amino acids: CASSQGAGGASEAFF. CDR3 DNA sequence: TGCGCCAGCAGCCAAGGGGCGGGGGGGGCCTCTGAAGCTTTCTTT.

V and J are TRBV19 and TRBJ1-3; the D gene is possibly TRBD1 (5 bases). V was cut by 7 bases and J by 2 bases, with 12 bases left in between. CDR3 length: 14 residues. Germline V lookup: CDR1 LNHDA, CDR2 SQIVND (reference sequence). The CDR3 coding sequence is TGTGCCAGTACCGGGGGTTCGACTGGAAACACCATATATTTT. It yields the protein CASTGGSTGNTIYF.

V is TRBV18 and J is TRBJ2-2; D is ambiguous. V shed 1 base and J shed 6 bases, with 6 bases lying between them. Germline V lookup: CDR1 KGHSH, CDR2 LQKENI. This CDR3 region has 13 residues. CDR3: CASSPRPPGELFF. The CDR3 region has the DNA TGTGCCAGCTCACCACGGCCCCCCGGGGAGCTGTTTTTT. The full variable domain, rest sourced from reference TRBV18 and TRBJ2-2, is NAGVMQNPRHLVRRRGQEARLRCSPMKGHSHVYWYRQLPEEGLKFMVYLQKENIIDESGMPKERFSAEFPKEGPSILRIQQVVRGDSAAYFCASSPRPPGELFFGEGSRLTVL.

The chain links TRBV19 to TRBJ1-5; D unclear. Germline V gene data show CDR1 as LNHDA and CDR2 as SQIVND (reference sequence). The CDR3 covers 14 residues. V was clipped by 6 bases and J by 0 bases, with 9 bases between them. The CDR3 region has the DNA TGTGCCAGTAGCGGATACAGTAGCAATCAGCCCCAGCATTTT. Translating gives CASSGYSSNQPQHF.

The rearrangement uses TRBV7-2 and TRBJ1-6; a possible D gene is TRBD1 (6 bases). This CDR3 has 16 amino acids. Germline-derived CDR1 and CDR2 are SGHTA and FQGNSA. With 10 bases removed from V and 11 bases from J, the gap between germline ends came to 27 bases. The chain's CDR3 is CATEGQPRGGGTPLHF. The CDR3 coding sequence is TGTGCCACCGAAGGACAGCCACGAGGGGGTGGGACACCCCTCCACTTT.

The rearrangement uses TRBV7-9 and TRBJ1-2, with D possibly being TRBD1 (5 bases). Trimming shortened V by 5 bases and J by 6 bases, and 16 bases separated the two germline ends. The CDR3 length is 14 residues. The germline V gene encodes CDR1 SEHNR and CDR2 FQNEAQ (reference sequence). The CDR3 protein is CASSLQGYEDGYTF. In DNA, the CDR3 is TGTGCCAGCAGCCTGCAGGGTTATGAGGATGGCTACACCTTC.

The chain combines TRBV19 with TRBJ2-1; 16 nucleotides line up with TRBD2. There are 15 residues in the CDR3. Unmatched junction bases numbered 7, after V lost 9 bases and J lost 8 bases. Germline lookup yields CDR1 LNHDA and CDR2 SQIVND (reference sequence). The CDR3 spells CASSGTSGRAHEQFF. The CDR3 DNA is TGTGCCAGCTCGGGGACTAGCGGGAGGGCCCATGAGCAGTTCTTC.

The chain recombines TRBV28 with TRBJ2-7; 11 bases fit TRBD2. J was trimmed by 4 bases and V by 6 bases; bases with no gene match: 5. Germline CDR1 and CDR2: MDHEN and SYDVKM. The CDR3 runs 14 residues. CDR3 sequence reads: CASRQGTSGYEQYF. CDR3 nucleotides: TGTGCCAGCAGACAAGGGACTAGCGGTTACGAGCAGTACTTC.

CDR3 protein: CASSLLGRGEQYF. CDR3 DNA sequence: TGTGCCAGCAGTTTATTGGGCAGGGGCGAGCAGTACTTC. The chain is built from TRBV27 and TRBJ2-7, with D tentatively TRBD1 (6 bases). The CDR3 totals 13 residues. V shed 1 base and J shed 6 bases, with 10 bases lying between them. Germline V CDR1 and CDR2: MNHEY, SMNVEV (reference sequence).

The gene calls are TRBV28 and TRBJ2-1; 9 bases are a match to TRBD2. CDR1 MDHEN and CDR2 SYDVKM come from the germline V gene. CDR3 length equals 15 residues. Trimming at V came to 4 bases and at J to 10 bases, leaving 11 bases not matched to a gene. The CDR3 coding sequence is TGTGCCAGCAGTTATTTGCGGGAGGGCCTAAAGGAGCAGTTCTTC. This encodes CASSYLREGLKEQFF. The full variable domain, its missing parts supplied by reference TRBV28 and TRBJ2-1, is DVKVTQSSRYLVKRTGEKVFLECVQDMDHENMFWYRQDPGLGLRLIYFSYDVKMKEKGDIPEGYSVSREKKERFSLILESASTNQTSMYLCASSYLREGLKEQFFGPGTRLTVL.

This chain uses TRBV19 with TRBJ1-1, with TRBD1 matching over 7 bases. Germline CDR1 reads LNHDA; CDR2 reads SQIVND (reference sequence). CDR3 length: 15 residues. With 7 bases clipped from V and 0 bases from J, the junction kept 8 bases outside the gene matches. The CDR3 reads CASKTLDRLNTEAFF. DNA of the CDR3: TGTGCCAGTAAAACCCTGGACAGGTTGAACACTGAAGCTTTCTTT.

The CDR3 reads CASSWRQGGTEAFF. The CDR3 DNA follows: TGCGCCAGCAGCTGGAGACAGGGGGGCACTGAAGCTTTCTTT. The rearrangement uses TRBV5-1 and TRBJ1-1, with 9 bases matching TRBD1. V shed 3 bases, J shed 4 bases, and the junction held 4 bases outside the gene matches. The CDR3 is 14 residues long. The germline V gene has CDR1 SGHRS and CDR2 YFSETQ.

This clone was observed a single time. This chain joins TRBV9 and TRBJ2-2; TRBD2 matches at 8 bases. J lost 5 bases, V lost 1 base, and 7 bases had no gene match. Per germline, CDR1 SGDLS and CDR2 YYNGEE. This CDR3 has 16 residues. The CDR3: CASSVQGLAVTGELFF. The CDR3 coding sequence is TGTGCCAGCAGCGTACAAGGACTAGCAGTTACCGGGGAGCTGTTTTTT.

J is TRBJ1-4 and V is TRBV28; 8 bases are shared with TRBD1. This CDR3 comprises 13 residues. Germline-derived CDR1 and CDR2 are MDHEN and SYDVKM. With 6 bases clipped from V and 7 bases from J, the junction kept 4 bases outside the gene matches. The DNA of the CDR3 is TGTGCCAGCAGCAGGGGGCAGGTTGAAAAACTGTTTTTT. Translated, it gives CASSRGQVEKLFF.

The rearrangement uses TRBV5-4 and TRBJ2-7; 8 bases map to TRBD2. Trimming at V came to 5 bases and at J to 6 bases, leaving 7 bases not matched to a gene. CDR3 length: 13 residues. The germline CDR1 and CDR2 sequences are SGHNT and YYREEE (reference sequence). CDR3 in amino acids: CASSTGGGGEQYF. The CDR3, as DNA: TGTGCCAGCAGTACCGGGGGGGGTGGCGAGCAGTACTTC.

This chain uses TRBV9 with TRBJ2-7; a weak D match, TRBD2 (5 bases). The CDR3 contains 14 residues. In germline, CDR1 is SGDLS, CDR2 YYNGEE. V lost 0 bases and J lost 4, with 11 bases in between. The CDR3 DNA reads as TGTGCCAGCAGCGTAGCGGGAACGGGTTACGAGCAGTACTTC. Translating gives CASSVAGTGYEQYF.

The rearrangement links TRBV6-4 to TRBJ1-1; weak D call: TRBD1 (5 bases). The germline CDR1 and CDR2 sequences are MRHNA and SNTAGT. The CDR3 length is 15 residues. The ends were cut back, 4 bases at V and 11 bases at J, with 23 bases in the middle. The CDR3 sequence is CASSALAEEWGRAFF. The CDR3 bases are TGTGCCAGCAGTGCCCTGGCAGAGGAATGGGGCCGGGCTTTCTTT.

This clone was counted a few times. CDR3 residues: CASSSTELNTIYF. The DNA of the CDR3 is TGTGCCAGCAGCTCGACAGAGCTAAACACCATATATTTT. V gene TRBV7-9 combines with J gene TRBJ1-3; the D gene is possibly TRBD1 (5 bases). The CDR3 extends over 13 amino acids. Germline CDR1 is SEHNR and CDR2 is FQNEAQ (reference sequence). The ends were cut back, 4 bases at V and 6 bases at J, with 10 bases in the middle.

This clone was observed a handful of times. The chain carries TRBV19 and TRBJ1-2; 7 bases match TRBD1. After removal of 3 bases from V and 5 bases from J, the junction contained 6 bases not matched to a gene. The length of the CDR3 is 14 residues. CDR1 LNHDA and CDR2 SQIVND come from the germline V gene (reference sequence). CDR3 coding DNA: TGTGCCAGTAGTATTCCGGGGACAGAGTATGGCTACACCTTC. Translating gives CASSIPGTEYGYTF. Complete variable domain (other parts from reference TRBV19 and TRBJ1-2): DGGITQSPKYLFRKEGQNVTLSCEQNLNHDAMYWYRQDPGQGLRLIYYSQIVNDFQKGDIAEGYSVSREKKESFPLTVTSAQKNPTAFYLCASSIPGTEYGYTFGSGTRLTVV.